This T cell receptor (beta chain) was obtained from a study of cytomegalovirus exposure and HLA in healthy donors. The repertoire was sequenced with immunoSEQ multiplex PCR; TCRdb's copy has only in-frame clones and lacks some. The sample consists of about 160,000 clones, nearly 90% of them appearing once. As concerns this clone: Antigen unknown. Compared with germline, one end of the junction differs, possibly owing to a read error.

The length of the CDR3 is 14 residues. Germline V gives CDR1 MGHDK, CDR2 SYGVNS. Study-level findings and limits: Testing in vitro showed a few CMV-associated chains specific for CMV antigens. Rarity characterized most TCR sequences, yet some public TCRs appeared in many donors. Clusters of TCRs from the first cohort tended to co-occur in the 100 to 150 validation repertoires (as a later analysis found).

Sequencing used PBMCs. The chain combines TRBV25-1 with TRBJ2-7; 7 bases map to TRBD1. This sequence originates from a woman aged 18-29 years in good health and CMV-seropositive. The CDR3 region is CAGRPTGAVYEQYF. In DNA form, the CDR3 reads TGTGCCGGCAGACCCACAGGGGCCGTCTACGAGCAGTACTTC.